These T cell receptor beta chains were read from a single sample in a study of response to subunit inactivated influenza vaccine. TCRdb itself ran the RT-PCR reads through MiXCR, one entry per CDR3 protein. The sample lists 500,000 or so distinct CDR3 sequences, 16% seen once, with less than 4% in the top ten. The material was CD4+ T cells sorted from PBMCs, obtained 23 to 25 months after vaccination. The receptors were sampled from a man between 50 and 69 years old who received an inactivated influenza vaccine. The conserved cysteine and the conserved F or W are not part of the CDR3 here.

TRBV12-3/TRBV12-4 ASSQTGVGTQY
TRBV7-9 ASSQLATQY
TRBV7-9 ASDRWDFLTDTQY
TRBV20-1 SATYNEQF
TRBV11-1 ASSLEGGRGGFEQF
TRBV3-1 ASSPGQTNSPLH
TRBV12-3/TRBV12-4 ASSLTRVAGELF
TRBV20-1 SARGVSNTEAF
TRBV5-6 ASSLYRQADTQY
TRBV3-1 ASSYGQGLGDTQY
TRBV6-2/TRBV6-3 ASNDRTNEKLF
TRBV2 ASRAAGVLSGNTIY
TRBV20-1 SARVLAGASYNEQF
TRBV7-8 ASSFTGGASGYT
TRBV5-6 ASRLLVTSTGELF
TRBV12-3/TRBV12-4 ASSFILAGRTEAF
TRBV2 ASRRDRGSDTEAF
TRBV10-3 AISAYGYNEQF
TRBV24-1 ATSDIGTRETQY
TRBV28 ASSDRGRYIQY
TRBV5-1 ASTQEGYEQY
TRBV20-1 SAALAGWAHEQF
TRBV11-1 ASSPRTGRVYEQY
TRBV6-5 ASSYGGLAGGGTGELF
TRBV11-2 ASSLLAGGLSASNEQF
TRBV4-2 ANSQVNLGVTNEKLF
TRBV2 ASIDSHSNQPQH
TRBV5-1 ASSLITSGRAGGEQF
TRBV20-1 SARDSSGRAYNEQF
TRBV4-2 ASSQDSGGGTDTQY
TRBV5-1 ASSSLDRAYNEQF
TRBV29-1 SVLKLAGVRYEQY
TRBV11-2 ASSLVRHRELF
TRBV4-3 ASSPRASGAPEEQF
TRBV27 ASGPLSYQPQH
TRBV20-1 SAATGTSPDTQY
TRBV7-9 ASSLAGGLGNQPQH